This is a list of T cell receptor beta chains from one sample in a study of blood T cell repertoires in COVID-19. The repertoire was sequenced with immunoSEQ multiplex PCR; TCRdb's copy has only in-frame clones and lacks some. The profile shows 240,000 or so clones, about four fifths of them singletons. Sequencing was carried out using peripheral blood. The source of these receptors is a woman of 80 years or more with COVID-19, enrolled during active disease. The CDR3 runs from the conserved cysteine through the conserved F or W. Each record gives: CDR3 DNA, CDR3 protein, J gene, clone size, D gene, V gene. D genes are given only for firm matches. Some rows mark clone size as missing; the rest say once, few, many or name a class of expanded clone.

DNA: TGTGCCAGCAGCTTGGGACCGACAGGAATCACCTACGAGCAGTACTTC; CDR3: CASSLGPTGITYEQYF; J: TRBJ2-7; size: -; D: -; V: TRBV5-5
DNA: TGTGCCAGCAGCCCCGGGACACACGGTAGCACAGATACGCAGTATTTT; CDR3: CASSPGTHGSTDTQYF; J: TRBJ2-3; size: -; D: -; V: TRBV7-6
DNA: TGTGCCAGCACCTTCCACAGGGTAGGGCAGCCCCAGCATTTT; CDR3: CASTFHRVGQPQHF; J: TRBJ1-5; size: once; D: -; V: TRBV28
DNA: TGTGCCAGCAGTTTGCCCAGTGAAGCTAACTATGGCTACACCTTC; CDR3: CASSLPSEANYGYTF; J: TRBJ1-2; size: -; D: -; V: TRBV28
DNA: TGTGCCAGCACCCAGACGGACAGGAGGGCTGAAGCTTTCTTT; CDR3: CASTQTDRRAEAFF; J: TRBJ1-1; size: few; D: TRBD1; V: TRBV11-2
DNA: TGTGCCAGCAGAAGTAGGTTGGGCGAGTATGGCTACACCTTC; CDR3: CASRSRLGEYGYTF; J: TRBJ1-2; size: few; D: -; V: TRBV7-2
DNA: TGCGCCAGCAGCTCCGGACAGGGGGCGGGCACCGGGGAGCTGTTTTTT; CDR3: CASSSGQGAGTGELFF; J: TRBJ2-2; size: -; D: TRBD1; V: TRBV5-1
DNA: TGCAGCGTTGGGAGTATTGGAGATGGGACTGAAGCTTTCTTT; CDR3: CSVGSIGDGTEAFF; J: TRBJ1-1; size: few; D: -; V: TRBV29-1
DNA: TGTGCCAGCAGTGGATTAGTTGAGGTCGGGGAGCTGTTTTTT; CDR3: CASSGLVEVGELFF; J: TRBJ2-2; size: -; D: -; V: TRBV2
DNA: TGTGCCTGGAGTTCAGGGACAGGGGGGAATCAGCCCCAGCATTTT; CDR3: CAWSSGTGGNQPQHF; J: TRBJ1-5; size: -; D: TRBD1; V: TRBV30
DNA: TGCAGCGTGGGCCGGACAGGACACACTGAAGCTTTCTTT; CDR3: CSVGRTGHTEAFF; J: TRBJ1-1; size: -; D: TRBD1; V: TRBV29-1
DNA: TGTGCCAGCAGGGGACAGGGCTATGGGGACACTGAAGCTTTCTTT; CDR3: CASRGQGYGDTEAFF; J: TRBJ1-1; size: -; D: TRBD1; V: TRBV6-6
DNA: TGTGCCAGCAGCCAAACGGACACTGAAGCTTTCTTT; CDR3: CASSQTDTEAFF; J: TRBJ1-1; size: many; D: -; V: TRBV3-1/TRBV3-2
DNA: TGTGCCAGCAGTAAACAGGGTGTCGGGGAGCTGTTTTTT; CDR3: CASSKQGVGELFF; J: TRBJ2-2; size: -; D: -; V: TRBV2
DNA: TGTGCCAGCAGCCACCCCGAGGGTTCTCACAATGGGGCCAACGTCCTGACTTTC; CDR3: CASSHPEGSHNGANVLTF; J: TRBJ2-6; size: once; D: -; V: TRBV7-9
DNA: TGTGCCAGCAGGGACAGCGGACTAGCGGGAGGCCCCGATGAGCAGTTCTTC; CDR3: CASRDSGLAGGPDEQFF; J: TRBJ2-1; size: few; D: TRBD2; V: TRBV19
DNA: TGTGCCATCAGTGAGTCGGGACTAACTAGAGGCTACACCTTC; CDR3: CAISESGLTRGYTF; J: TRBJ1-2; size: -; D: -; V: TRBV10-3
DNA: TGCAGCGTAGCCTCGACAGGCGGGCCCCAGCATTTT; CDR3: CSVASTGGPQHF; J: TRBJ1-5; size: -; D: -; V: TRBV29-1
DNA: TGTGCCAGCAGGATGACAGGGGCCCTTAATTCACCCCTCCACTTT; CDR3: CASRMTGALNSPLHF; J: TRBJ1-6; size: few; D: TRBD1; V: TRBV6-5
DNA: TGTGCCAGCTCACGGACTGTAAATGCTGGCTACACCTTC; CDR3: CASSRTVNAGYTF; J: TRBJ1-2; size: -; D: -; V: TRBV18